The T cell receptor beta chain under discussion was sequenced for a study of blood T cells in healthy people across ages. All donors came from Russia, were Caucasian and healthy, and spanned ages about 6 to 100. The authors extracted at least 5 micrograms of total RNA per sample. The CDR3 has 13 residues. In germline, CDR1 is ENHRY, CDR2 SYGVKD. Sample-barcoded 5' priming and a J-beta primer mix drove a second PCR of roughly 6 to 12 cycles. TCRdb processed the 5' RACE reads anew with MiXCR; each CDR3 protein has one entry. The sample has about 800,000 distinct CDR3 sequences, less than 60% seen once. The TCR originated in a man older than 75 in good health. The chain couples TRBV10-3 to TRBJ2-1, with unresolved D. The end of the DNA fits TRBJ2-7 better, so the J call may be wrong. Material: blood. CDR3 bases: TGTGCCATCAGTAGGGCCTCCAACAATGAGCAGTACTTC. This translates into CAISRASNNEQYF.